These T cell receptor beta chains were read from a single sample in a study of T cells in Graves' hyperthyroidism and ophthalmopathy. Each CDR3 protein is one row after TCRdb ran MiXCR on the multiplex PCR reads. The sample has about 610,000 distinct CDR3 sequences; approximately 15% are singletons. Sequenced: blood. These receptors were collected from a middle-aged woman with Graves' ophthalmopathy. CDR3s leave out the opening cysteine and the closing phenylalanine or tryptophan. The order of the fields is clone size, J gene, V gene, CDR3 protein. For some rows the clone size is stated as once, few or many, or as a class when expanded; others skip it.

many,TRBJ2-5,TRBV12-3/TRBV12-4,ASRGPGIQETQY
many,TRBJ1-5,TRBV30,AWAGAYSNQPQH
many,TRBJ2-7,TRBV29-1,SGDRGGEQY
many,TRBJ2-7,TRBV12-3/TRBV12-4,ASSLGQEQY
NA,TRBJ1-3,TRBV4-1,ASSQVPGLSGNTIY
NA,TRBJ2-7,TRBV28,ASSLTGGVLDEQY
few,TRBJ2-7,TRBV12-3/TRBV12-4,ASSLAGYPYEQY
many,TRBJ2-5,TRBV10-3,AISVRTGGVETQY
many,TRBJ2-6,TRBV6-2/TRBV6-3,ASRSPGQGAGGANVLT
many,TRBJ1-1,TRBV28,ASSFRVLTMNTEAF
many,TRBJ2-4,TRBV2,ASSAASGAKNIQY
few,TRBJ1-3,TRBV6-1,ASNPTASSGNTIY
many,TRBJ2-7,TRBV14,ASSQDTPSAGQY
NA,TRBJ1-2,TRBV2,ASRSGLANYGYT
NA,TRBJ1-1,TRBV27,ASSFQDRGTEAF
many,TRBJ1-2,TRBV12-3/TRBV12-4,ASSTNWDWRYGYT
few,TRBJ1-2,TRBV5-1,ASSQLRTGHSSNYGYT
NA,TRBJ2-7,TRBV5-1,ASNLDRNSYEQY
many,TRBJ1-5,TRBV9,ASSAPGFSNQPQH
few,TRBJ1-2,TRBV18,ASSPLQGGQLQNYGYT
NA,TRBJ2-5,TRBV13,ASSLGTLAGAPGY
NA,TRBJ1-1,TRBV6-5,ASSYEGAWEAF
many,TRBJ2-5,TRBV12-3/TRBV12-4,ASSLRLPGRARETQY
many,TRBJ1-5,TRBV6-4,ASSPGYNQPQH
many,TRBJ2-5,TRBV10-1,ASSEVRTGDQETQY
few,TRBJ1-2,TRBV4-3,ASSQGGGLGYGYT
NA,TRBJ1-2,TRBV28,ASSFRASAGGYT
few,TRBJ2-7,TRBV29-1,SVSGQGDEQY
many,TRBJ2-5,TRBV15,ATSRALVQETQY
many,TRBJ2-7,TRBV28,ANSLRWEQY
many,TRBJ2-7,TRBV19,ASSSSGRGDYEQY
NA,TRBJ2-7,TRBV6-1,ASRGGATYEQY
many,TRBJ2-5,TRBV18,ASSPDLEVETQY
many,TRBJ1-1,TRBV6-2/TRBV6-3,ASSSNRNTEAF
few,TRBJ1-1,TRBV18,ASSPRLENTEAF
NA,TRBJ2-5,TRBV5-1,ASSLFHQTSGGKETQY
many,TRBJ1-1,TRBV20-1,SANRAREAF
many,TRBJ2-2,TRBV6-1,ASSQQGQPKTGELF
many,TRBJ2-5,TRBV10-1,ASSDPGEQETQY
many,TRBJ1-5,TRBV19,ASSMEGTDQPQH
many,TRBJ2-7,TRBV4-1,ASSQDGLAGAYEQY
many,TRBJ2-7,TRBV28,ASSLLAGKGEQY
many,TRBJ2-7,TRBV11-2,ASSSPLDEQY
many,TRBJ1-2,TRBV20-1,SAPLLNYGYT
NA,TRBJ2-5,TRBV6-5,ASSYSTSGKQETQY
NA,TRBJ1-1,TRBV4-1,ASSQIREITEAF
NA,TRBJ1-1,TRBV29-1,SVTEKGEAF
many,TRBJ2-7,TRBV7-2,ASSLVGGGPYEQY
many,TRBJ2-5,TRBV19,ASGDRGTAQETQY
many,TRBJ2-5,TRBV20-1,SAFGIKIQETQY
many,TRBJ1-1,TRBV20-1,SASTLEGLAEAF
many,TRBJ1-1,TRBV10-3,ATAPPTGKGRAF
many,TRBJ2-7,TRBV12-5,ASGLVVSLTTNLSYEQY
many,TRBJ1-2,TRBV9,ASSHGMAPYT
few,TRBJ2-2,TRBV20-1,SARAGLAGVAGELF